This TCR beta chain was found in a study of shared clonotypes between healthy human individuals. Libraries were prepared by immunoSEQ multiplex PCR; TCRdb keeps only in-frame clonotypes and omits some of them. The repertoire includes about 600,000 clones, around three quarters of them detected once, and 9.5% to 15% sits in the top ten. This clonotype was sampled from a woman in her 40s in good health. Some clones in this sample may be carry-over from other donors' samples. The sample comprised PBMCs.

CDR3 region: CASSYLDSATNEKLFF. DNA of the CDR3: TGTGCCAGCAGCTATCTCGACAGTGCAACTAATGAAAAACTGTTTTTT. V and J are TRBV7-2 and TRBJ1-4; D is perhaps TRBD1 (5 bases). Germline V CDR1 and CDR2: SGHTA, FQGNSA. There are 16 residues in the CDR3. V was clipped by 4 bases and J by 0 bases, with 12 bases between them.